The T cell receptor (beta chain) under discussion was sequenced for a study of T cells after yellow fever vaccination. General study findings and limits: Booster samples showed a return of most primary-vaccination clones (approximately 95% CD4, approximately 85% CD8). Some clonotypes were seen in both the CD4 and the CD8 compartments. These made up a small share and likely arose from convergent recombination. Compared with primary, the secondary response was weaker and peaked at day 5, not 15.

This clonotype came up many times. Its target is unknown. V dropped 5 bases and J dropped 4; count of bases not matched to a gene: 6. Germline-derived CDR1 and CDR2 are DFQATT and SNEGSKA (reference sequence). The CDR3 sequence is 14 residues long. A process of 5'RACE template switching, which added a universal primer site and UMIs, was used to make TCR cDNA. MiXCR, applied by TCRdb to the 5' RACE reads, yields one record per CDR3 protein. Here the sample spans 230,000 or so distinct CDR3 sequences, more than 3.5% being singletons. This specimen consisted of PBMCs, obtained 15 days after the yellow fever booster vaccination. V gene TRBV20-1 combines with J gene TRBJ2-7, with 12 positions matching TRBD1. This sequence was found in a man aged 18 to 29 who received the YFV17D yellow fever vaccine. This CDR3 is CSALGQGAEYEQYV. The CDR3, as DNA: TGCAGTGCTTTGGGACAGGGGGCGGAGTACGAGCAGTACGTC.